This TCR beta chain was recorded in a study of tumor-infiltrating lymphocytes in primary liver carcinoma. Study context: Samples gave roughly 3.65 to 8 million productive TCRbeta reads, similar across tissue types.

Concerning this clonotype itself: Antigen unknown.

The germline V gene has CDR1 SGHNT and CDR2 YYREEE (reference sequence). The CDR3 is 15 amino acids. The V end was cut by 4 bases, the J end by 7 bases, with 15 bases between. cDNA specific to TCR beta was made from roughly 500 ng of total RNA, with a constant-region primer employed for priming. Three rounds of nested multiplex PCR with slightly modified ARM-PCR produced TCR beta libraries. With TRBV1-TRBV30 forward primers and a C-beta reverse primer, the first two PCR rounds were run for roughly 9 cycles each. Each CDR3 protein gets one entry after TCRdb re-called the multiplex PCR reads with MiXCR. The table records fewer than 350,000 distinct CDR3 sequences, less than 70% of them present only once. The authors took blood RNA from unsorted whole blood and also extracted germline DNA. Preoperatively, peripheral blood was drawn, approximately 4.4 milliliters in total. Study-wide results and limits: The study found a significantly higher top-250-clone fraction in tumors than in blood (p = 0.039).

This clonotype was sampled from a man aged 40-49 years with primary liver carcinoma and hepatitis B virus infection. The V and J genes are TRBV5-4 and TRBJ1-6, with D maybe TRBD1 (5 bases). The material sequenced was peripheral blood. The CDR3 region has the DNA TGTGCCAGCAGCCTGGGACGGGGGGAAAATTCACCCCTCCACTTT. This gives the protein CASSLGRGENSPLHF.